A selection of T cell receptor beta chains follows, all from one sample in a study of identical twins. TCRdb reanalysed the 5' RACE reads using MiXCR and keeps one entry per CDR3 protein. Of hundreds of thousands of distinct CDR3 sequences listed, approximately 7% were seen once; the top ten hold 3.6%. The same specimen was also included in a second study, on yellow fever vaccine responses in identical twins.

Sequencing was performed on memory (CD45RO+) T cells sorted from blood. The receptors derive from a woman between 18 and 29 years old in good health. The CDR3 runs from the conserved cysteine through the conserved F or W. A D gene is named only where the DNA matches it firmly. Size is stated for part of the rows, as once, few or many counts, or as a class when the clone is expanded.

DNA,CDR3,D,J,size,V
TGTGCCAGCAGCCCCAGAGCTGTATCCGGGGAGCTGTTTTTT,CASSPRAVSGELFF,NA,TRBJ2-2,few,TRBV7-9
TGTGCCAGTAGTCGACCGGGCGCCGTTAGCTATGGCTACACCTTC,CASSRPGAVSYGYTF,NA,TRBJ1-2,few,TRBV19
TGTGCCAGCAGCTTAGCCAATGAGCAGTTCTTC,CASSLANEQFF,NA,TRBJ2-1,many,TRBV11-2
TGTGCCAGCAGACTGGGACAGAACCAAGAGACCCAGTACTTC,CASRLGQNQETQYF,TRBD1,TRBJ2-5,NA,TRBV6-1
TGCGCCAGCAGCTCGAGTCGCGGATGGGTGGAGACCCAGTACTTC,CASSSSRGWVETQYF,NA,TRBJ2-5,NA,TRBV5-1
TGCAGCGTTGACCGGGACATATACAATGAGCAGTTCTTC,CSVDRDIYNEQFF,NA,TRBJ2-1,NA,TRBV29-1
TGTGCCAGCTCACCAGCAGTCCCGAACACCGGGGAGCTGTTTTTT,CASSPAVPNTGELFF,NA,TRBJ2-2,NA,TRBV18
TGCGCCAGCAGCCAGATGGGGGACTTCGCAGATACGCAGTATTTT,CASSQMGDFADTQYF,NA,TRBJ2-3,NA,TRBV4-1
TGTGCCAGCAGCCAAATCGACAGGGATGAAAAACTGTTTTTT,CASSQIDRDEKLFF,TRBD1,TRBJ1-4,many,TRBV14
TGTGCCAGCAGGGACGACAGGATCTTAAGCGCCGGGGAGCTGTTTTTT,CASRDDRILSAGELFF,NA,TRBJ2-2,NA,TRBV2
TGCAGTGCGCGGGACGCCGGGGGGACCGAGCAGTACTTC,CSARDAGGTEQYF,TRBD2,TRBJ2-7,NA,TRBV20-1
TGTGCCAGCTGTTTATTCGGGGGGGCTAGCGGCCCGCAAGAGACCCAGTACTTC,CASCLFGGASGPQETQYF,TRBD2,TRBJ2-5,NA,TRBV12-3/TRBV12-4
TGTGCCAGCAGCTGGGGAACTAACTATGGCTACACCTTC,CASSWGTNYGYTF,NA,TRBJ1-2,few,TRBV9
TGTGCCAGCAGCCTAAAAGACTTACCGAGCTCCTACAATGAGCAGTTCTTC,CASSLKDLPSSYNEQFF,NA,TRBJ2-1,NA,TRBV7-8
TGCGCCAGCAGCTTGGCCCCTAGCGGGGGTCCTCAAGATACGCAGTATTTT,CASSLAPSGGPQDTQYF,TRBD2,TRBJ2-3,many,TRBV5-1
TGTGCCATCAGTGAGGTGGCTAGCGGGAGTGGGACTGAGCAGTTCTTC,CAISEVASGSGTEQFF,TRBD2,TRBJ2-1,many,TRBV10-3
TGTGCCAGCAGTTTATTGGCCTCTACTGGGTCGGCTTTCTTT,CASSLLASTGSAFF,NA,TRBJ1-1,many,TRBV27
TGTGCCAGCAGCTTGGGGACAGGGGCCTACGAGCAGTACTTC,CASSLGTGAYEQYF,TRBD1,TRBJ2-7,NA,TRBV5-5
TGTGCCAGCATCCAACAAAAGGCGGGGACGGGGGCCAACGTCCTGACTTTC,CASIQQKAGTGANVLTF,NA,TRBJ2-6,NA,TRBV7-9
TGTGCCAGCAGCCCCCTGGGACAGGGTGGACATAGCAATCAGCCCCAGCATTTT,CASSPLGQGGHSNQPQHF,TRBD1,TRBJ1-5,few,TRBV11-2
TGTGCCACCAGCAGAGATCATACCTCGAACACCGGGGAGCTGTTTTTT,CATSRDHTSNTGELFF,NA,TRBJ2-2,many,TRBV15
TGTGCCAGCAGCTTGTTATCAGGGGGCGGAGATGGCTACACCTTC,CASSLLSGGGDGYTF,TRBD1,TRBJ1-2,few,TRBV5-5
TGCAGTGCTACCAGGGGGTACTCTGGAAACACCATATATTTT,CSATRGYSGNTIYF,TRBD1,TRBJ1-3,NA,TRBV20-1
TGCGCCAGCAGCTTGGAAGGTAGCGGGATCTACAATGAGCAGTTCTTC,CASSLEGSGIYNEQFF,TRBD2,TRBJ2-1,many,TRBV5-1
TGCAGTGCTGGCCGGTGGGGCACAGATACGCAGTATTTT,CSAGRWGTDTQYF,NA,TRBJ2-3,few,TRBV20-1
TGCAGCGTTCACATCCCGAGCTATGGCTACACCTTC,CSVHIPSYGYTF,NA,TRBJ1-2,many,TRBV29-1
TGTGCCAGCAGCAAACTAAGGGCTCGGGTCACTAAACAGCCCCAGCATTTT,CASSKLRARVTKQPQHF,NA,TRBJ1-5,few,TRBV21-1
TGTGCCAGCAGTTTACCCCCCAAACTGTTTTTT,CASSLPPKLFF,NA,TRBJ1-4,many,TRBV12-3/TRBV12-4
TGTGCCAGCAGTGACTTCCTTGGGGACACCGGGGAGCTGTTTTTT,CASSDFLGDTGELFF,NA,TRBJ2-2,few,TRBV6-1
TGCAGTGCCCCGAGCGCACGCCCTGGCACAGATACGCAGTATTTT,CSAPSARPGTDTQYF,NA,TRBJ2-3,few,TRBV20-1
TGTGCCACCAGCAGAGGAGGGGGGGAGCTGTTTTTT,CATSRGGGELFF,NA,TRBJ2-2,NA,TRBV15
TGTGCCAGCAGTTCGAACTTGGGCGAGAGGAACACTGAAGCTTTCTTT,CASSSNLGERNTEAFF,NA,TRBJ1-1,few,TRBV12-3/TRBV12-4
TGTGCCAGGCCCAGATCCTCTCCCCCCGCAGATACGCAGTATTTT,CARPRSSPPADTQYF,NA,TRBJ2-3,NA,TRBV19
TGTGCCAGCAGACGACTTGAAAAACTGTTTTTT,CASRRLEKLFF,NA,TRBJ1-4,many,TRBV12-3/TRBV12-4
TGTGCCAGCAGTCCTGGGTTTAACACTGAAGCTTTCTTT,CASSPGFNTEAFF,NA,TRBJ1-1,many,TRBV12-3/TRBV12-4
TGTGCCATCAGTGGTCCCGGGACAGGGGATTCACCCCTCCACTTT,CAISGPGTGDSPLHF,TRBD1,TRBJ1-6,NA,TRBV10-3
TGTGCCAGCAGTTACCGGCTAGCGGGAGTTTATGCAGATACGCAGTATTTT,CASSYRLAGVYADTQYF,TRBD2,TRBJ2-3,NA,TRBV6-5
TGTGCCAGCAGCTTAATATTAAGCGGGGGTTGGGAGACCCAGTACTTC,CASSLILSGGWETQYF,TRBD2,TRBJ2-5,NA,TRBV7-2
TGTGCCAGCAGCCAAACAGGGGTGGCTGCCGGGGAGCTGTTTTTT,CASSQTGVAAGELFF,TRBD1,TRBJ2-2,NA,TRBV7-9
TGTGCCAGCAGTTACTCTGGGGGGGCTGGGGCCAACGTCCTGACTTTC,CASSYSGGAGANVLTF,TRBD2,TRBJ2-6,few,TRBV6-5
TGCAGTGCCCCCGATGGGGGAAAACAGACCCAGTACTTC,CSAPDGGKQTQYF,NA,TRBJ2-5,NA,TRBV20-1
TGTGCCAGCATGCCACCCCGGAGCGGGTCACTTAAAGGCACAGATACGCAGTATTTT,CASMPPRSGSLKGTDTQYF,NA,TRBJ2-3,many,TRBV12-3/TRBV12-4
TGTGCCAGCAGCTTATGGGGGCCGGGAACGACAGATACGCAGTATTTT,CASSLWGPGTTDTQYF,NA,TRBJ2-3,NA,TRBV7-3
TGTGCCAGCGCACCTATAGCGGGGGGGCCGGGGTTCTTC,CASAPIAGGPGFF,TRBD2,TRBJ2-1,few,TRBV19
TGTGCCAGCAGTTTAGAGGGGGCTGGGGATCAGCCCCAGCATTTT,CASSLEGAGDQPQHF,TRBD1,TRBJ1-5,few,TRBV12-3/TRBV12-4
TGTGCCAGCAGCTTACTGGCCGCAGCTAATGAAAAACTGTTTTTT,CASSLLAAANEKLFF,NA,TRBJ1-4,few,TRBV7-9
TGTGCCAGCAGCTACTACAGGACAACTAATGAAAAACTGTTTTTT,CASSYYRTTNEKLFF,NA,TRBJ1-4,NA,TRBV6-5
TGTGCCAGCAGCTACCGTCGGACAGGCCAAGAGACCCAGTACTTC,CASSYRRTGQETQYF,TRBD1,TRBJ2-5,NA,TRBV13
TGTGCCAGCAGCCTGGACAGGAACACCGGGGAGCTGTTTTTT,CASSLDRNTGELFF,NA,TRBJ2-2,many,TRBV7-7
TGCAGTGCTAGAGTCTGGCGCGGGGGGGCCGAAGATACGCAGTATTTT,CSARVWRGGAEDTQYF,TRBD2,TRBJ2-3,NA,TRBV20-1
TGCAGCGTGGGGACAGGTCTGGCCGAGCAGTACTTC,CSVGTGLAEQYF,TRBD1,TRBJ2-7,NA,TRBV29-1
TGCAGTGCTATTCCAGGGATGAACACTGAAGCTTTCTTT,CSAIPGMNTEAFF,NA,TRBJ1-1,NA,TRBV20-1
TGTGCCAGCAGCTTACAGCAGCGGGAGGCCGGGGAGCTGTTTTTT,CASSLQQREAGELFF,TRBD2,TRBJ2-2,many,TRBV7-2
TGCGCCAGCAGTGAGTCGCCTAGCGGGGGAGGTACAGATACGCAGTATTTT,CASSESPSGGGTDTQYF,TRBD2,TRBJ2-3,NA,TRBV10-1
TGTGCCAGCAGTCAATCCGGGACAGGGGCCGATACGCAGTATTTT,CASSQSGTGADTQYF,TRBD1,TRBJ2-3,few,TRBV6-1